This entry features one T cell receptor beta chain sequence. The data originate from a study of blood T cell repertoires in COVID-19. Study overall: Nucleic acid was either cDNA or gDNA, and it came from T cells, B-cell-depleted T cells, or PBMCs.

Authors' analysis steps: By means of reference gene primer amplification, nucleated cell counts were estimated. Data came from immunoSEQ multiplex PCR; TCRdb stores just in-frame clones and leaves some out. The DNA gave D and trimming, while V, J and clone size come from that table. The sample includes 200,000 to 300,000 clones, less than 90% of them seen just once. There are 13 residues in the CDR3. Germline values: CDR1 SNHLY, CDR2 FYNNEI. Deletions cut 6 bases from V and 4 bases from J, with 9 bases between. The rearrangement joins TRBV2 to TRBJ2-2, with D perhaps TRBD1 (6 bases). The specimen sequenced was peripheral blood. The source of this sequence is a man aged 60-69 years with acute or convalescent COVID-19. The CDR3 sequence is CASSRTATGELFF. DNA of the CDR3: TGTGCCAGCAGCCGGACAGCCACCGGGGAGCTGTTTTTT.